This T cell receptor beta chain was found in a study of early T cells in non-severe SARS-CoV-2 infection. MiXCR was run by TCRdb on the 5' RACE reads, yielding one entry per CDR3 protein. Here the sample spans some 81,000 distinct CDR3 sequences, about 15% being singletons. The CDR3 has 16 residues. Losses at the gene ends were 1 base for V and 3 bases for J; bases not matched to a gene: 6. Germline CDR1 reads SGHTA; CDR2 reads FQGNSA. This TCR derives from an adult who was a healthcare worker with PCR-confirmed SARS-CoV-2 infection or an uninfected control (not recorded which). This chain connects TRBV7-2 to TRBJ2-7; 10 bases are shared with TRBD2. Material: whole blood. The CDR3 DNA reads as TGTGCCAGCAGCTTAGTTTCCAGCGGGAGGGTCTACGAGCAGTACTTC. It specifies CASSLVSSGRVYEQYF.